This T cell receptor beta chain came from a study of neurological immune-mediated disorders. CDR3 length: 14 residues. V lost 4 bases to trimming and J lost 8 bases, with 14 bases between them. Whole-study results and caveats: Grouping of repertoires by phylogeny put those of 18 of 34 multiple sclerosis patients into a single related-CDR3 cluster, a possible signature. HTLV-1-associated myelopathy had the most TCR clonal expansion, and multiple sclerosis had the least, less than healthy controls.

Every sequencing run gave over 190 million TCR-beta sequences, taken from 15-18 subjects. Each CDR3 protein is one row after TCRdb ran MiXCR on the 5' RACE reads. This sample yields about 53,000 distinct CDR3 sequences, of which approximately 3.5% are seen a single time; around 3.3% belongs to the top ten. This clonotype was seen a handful of times. Its antigen is not identified. The sequence was obtained from a woman aged 25 to 39 with multiple sclerosis. The V gene is TRBV12-3 or TRBV12-4, the J gene TRBJ1-4; the D gene is possibly TRBD1 (5 bases). Specimen: PBMCs. The CDR3 sequence is CASSWGERGEKLFF. Written as DNA, the CDR3 is TGTGCCAGCAGTTGGGGGGAAAGGGGAGAAAAACTGTTTTTT.